The 4 T cell receptor beta chains listed next were all sequenced from one sample in a study of beta chain features in type 1 diabetes (dated by TCRdb to 2017 to 2018). Preparation of the library involved the immunoSEQ multiplex PCR assay. The High Capacity cDNA Reverse Transcription Kit was used to reverse transcribe all of the isolated RNA, meaning that expressed TCRB transcripts were what got sequenced. TCRdb carries this immuneACCESS record with in-frame sequences only. Its versions omit some clonotypes, under half of them owing to an unresolved V gene in the studies checked, with the rest unexplained. This sample holds hundreds of thousands of clones; roughly 17% were observed only once. The top ten clonotypes cover around 0.02% of the sample. Material for sequencing was naive CD4+ T cells from blood. The cell subset or site label, as the study defines it: true naive CD4+ T cells. These receptors all come from a woman between 18 and 30 years old in good health.

The chain has TRBV6-1 and TRBJ1-1, with TRBD1 as a possible D gene (6 bases). Germline V gene sequence: CDR1 MNHNS, CDR2 SASEGT. The CDR3 sequence is 15 residues long. V lost 2 bases and J lost 1, with 11 bases in between. The CDR3 DNA sequence: TGTGCCAGCAGTGAAATGGACAGCCGGAACACTGAAGCTTTCTTT. Its translation is CASSEMDSRNTEAFF.

This clone was detected only a few times. V usage is TRBV4-2 and J usage is TRBJ1-5; a possible D gene is TRBD1 (6 bases). Germline lookup yields CDR1 LGHNA and CDR2 YNFKEQ. The V gene lost 5 bases and the J gene lost 5 bases, with 25 bases spanning the gap. This CDR3 region has 18 residues. CDR3 in DNA: TGTGCCAGCAGCTCCGCCGGACACCCCGGACAGCAAGATCAGCCCCAGCATTTT. It is translated as CASSSAGHPGQQDQPQHF.

The sample holds a few counts of this clone. The chain is built from TRBV28 and TRBJ2-3, with TRBD1 matching 8 bases. Germline lookup yields CDR1 MDHEN and CDR2 SYDVKM. CDR3 length: 19 residues. V lost 3 bases and J lost 4; bases outside the gene matches: 18. The CDR3 reads CASSFSRQGASGIPDTQYF. Written as DNA, the CDR3 is TGTGCCAGCAGTTTCTCGCGGCAGGGGGCTAGTGGGATCCCAGATACGCAGTATTTT.

This chain connects TRBV9 to TRBJ2-5; 7 bases align to TRBD2. CDR1 is SGDLS and CDR2 is YYNGEE in the germline V gene. This CDR3 has 16 residues. Trimming at V came to 3 bases and at J to 4 bases, leaving 12 bases not matched to a gene. Written as DNA, the CDR3 is TGTGCCAGCAGCGCGGGGGTGGGAGGGCGGCTAGAGACCCAGTACTTC. Protein: CASSAGVGGRLETQYF.